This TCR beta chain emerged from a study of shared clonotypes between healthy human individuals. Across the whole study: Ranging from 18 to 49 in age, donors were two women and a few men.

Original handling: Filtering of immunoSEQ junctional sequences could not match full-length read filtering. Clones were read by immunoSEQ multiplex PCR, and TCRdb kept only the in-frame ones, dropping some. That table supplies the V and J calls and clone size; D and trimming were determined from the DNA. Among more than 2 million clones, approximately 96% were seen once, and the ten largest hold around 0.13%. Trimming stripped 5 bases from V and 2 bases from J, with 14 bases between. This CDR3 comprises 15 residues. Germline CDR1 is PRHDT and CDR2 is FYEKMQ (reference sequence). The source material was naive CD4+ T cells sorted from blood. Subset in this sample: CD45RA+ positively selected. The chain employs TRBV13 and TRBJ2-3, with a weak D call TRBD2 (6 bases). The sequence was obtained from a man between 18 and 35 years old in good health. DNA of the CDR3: TGTGCCAGCAGCAAACCGGGACTGTACACAGATACGCAGTATTTT. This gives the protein CASSKPGLYTDTQYF.